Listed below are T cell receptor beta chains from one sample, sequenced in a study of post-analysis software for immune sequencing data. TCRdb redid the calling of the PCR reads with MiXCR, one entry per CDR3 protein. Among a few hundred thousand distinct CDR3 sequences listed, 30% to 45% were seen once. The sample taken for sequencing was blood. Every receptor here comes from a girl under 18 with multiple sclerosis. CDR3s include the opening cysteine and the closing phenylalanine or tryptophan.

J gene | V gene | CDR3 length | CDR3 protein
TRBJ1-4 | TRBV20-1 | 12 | CSAGMGPEKLFF
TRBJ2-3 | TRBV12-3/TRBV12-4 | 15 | CASRKGTSGTPAQYF
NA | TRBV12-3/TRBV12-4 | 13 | CASSKSNRYEQYF
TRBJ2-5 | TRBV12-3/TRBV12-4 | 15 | CASSLSAGGGNEQYF
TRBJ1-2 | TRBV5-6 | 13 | CASSGGQAYGHTF
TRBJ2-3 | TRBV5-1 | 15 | CASSFFGGRTDTQYF
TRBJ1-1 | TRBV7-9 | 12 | CASSLVGSEAFF
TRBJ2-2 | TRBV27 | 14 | CASRTGTGIGELFF
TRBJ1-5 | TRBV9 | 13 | CASSLKDPQPQHF
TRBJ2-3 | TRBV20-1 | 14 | CSANGADRTDTQYF
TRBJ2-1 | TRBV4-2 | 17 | CASSHGTGTGDYNEQFF
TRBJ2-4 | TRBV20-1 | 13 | CSARDEGKNIQYF
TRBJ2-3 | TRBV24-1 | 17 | CATSDSGLAGGPGTQYF
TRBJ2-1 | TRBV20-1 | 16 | CSAREGYSGSPNEQFF
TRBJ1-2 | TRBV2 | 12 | CAALNRGEGYTF
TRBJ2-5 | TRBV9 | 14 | CASSADPTGETQYF
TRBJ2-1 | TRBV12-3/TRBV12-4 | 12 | CASTRYSVEQFF
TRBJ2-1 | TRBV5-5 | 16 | CASTPGLAGGPHEQFF
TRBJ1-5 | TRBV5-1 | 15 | CASSWGPGGTQPRHF
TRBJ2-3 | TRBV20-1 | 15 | CSARGAISSTDTQYF
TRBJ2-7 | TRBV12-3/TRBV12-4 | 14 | CASSEGDREDEQYF
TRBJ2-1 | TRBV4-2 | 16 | CASSQDGTGDYNEQFF
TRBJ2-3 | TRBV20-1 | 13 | CSAGERNADTQYF
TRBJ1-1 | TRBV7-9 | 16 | CASSLRQGPFNTEAFF
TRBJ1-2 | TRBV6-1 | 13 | CASSRAANYGYTF
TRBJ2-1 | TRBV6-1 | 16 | CASSEVPGQGEYEQFF
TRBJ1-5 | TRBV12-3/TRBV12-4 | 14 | CAGSRPGGAQPQHF
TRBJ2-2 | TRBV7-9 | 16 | CASSFPRTGEAGKLFF
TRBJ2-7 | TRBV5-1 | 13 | CAIPAGVAYEQYF
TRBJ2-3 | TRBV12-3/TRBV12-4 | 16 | CASTARGGLGTDMEYF
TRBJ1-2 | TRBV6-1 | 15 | CASMPALLRNYGYTF